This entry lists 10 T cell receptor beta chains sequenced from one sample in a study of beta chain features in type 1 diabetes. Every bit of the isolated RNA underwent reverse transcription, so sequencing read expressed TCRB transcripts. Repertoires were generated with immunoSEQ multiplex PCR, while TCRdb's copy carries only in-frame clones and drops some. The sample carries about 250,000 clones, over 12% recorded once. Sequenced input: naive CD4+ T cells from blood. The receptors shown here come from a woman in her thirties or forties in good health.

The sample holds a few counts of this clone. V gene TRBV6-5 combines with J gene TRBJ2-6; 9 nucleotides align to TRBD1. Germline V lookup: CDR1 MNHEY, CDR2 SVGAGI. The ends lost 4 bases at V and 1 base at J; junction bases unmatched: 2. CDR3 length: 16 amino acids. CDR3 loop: CASSWGTGSGANVLTF. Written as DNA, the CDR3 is TGTGCCAGCAGTTGGGGGACAGGGTCTGGGGCCAACGTCCTGACTTTC.

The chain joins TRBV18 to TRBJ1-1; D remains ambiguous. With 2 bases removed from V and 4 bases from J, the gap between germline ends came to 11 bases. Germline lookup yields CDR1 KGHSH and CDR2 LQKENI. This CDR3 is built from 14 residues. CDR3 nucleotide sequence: TGTGCCAGCTCACCAGGGAGGATGGGCACTGAAGCTTTCTTT. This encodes CASSPGRMGTEAFF. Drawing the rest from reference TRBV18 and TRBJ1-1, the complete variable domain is NAGVMQNPRHLVRRRGQEARLRCSPMKGHSHVYWYRQLPEEGLKFMVYLQKENIIDESGMPKERFSAEFPKEGPSILRIQQVVRGDSAAYFCASSPGRMGTEAFFGQGTRLTVV.

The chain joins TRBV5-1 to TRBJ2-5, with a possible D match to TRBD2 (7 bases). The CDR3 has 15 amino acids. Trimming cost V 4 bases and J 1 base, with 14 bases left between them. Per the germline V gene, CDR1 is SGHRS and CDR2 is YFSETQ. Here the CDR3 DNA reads TGCGCCAGCAGCACGGGGGGCCCCACCCAAGAGACCCAGTACTTC. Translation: CASSTGGPTQETQYF.

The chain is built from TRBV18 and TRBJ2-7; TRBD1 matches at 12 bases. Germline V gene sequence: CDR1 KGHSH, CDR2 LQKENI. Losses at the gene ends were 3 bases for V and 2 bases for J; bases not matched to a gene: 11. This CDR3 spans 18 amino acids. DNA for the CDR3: TGTGCCAGCTCACCCGTCCCGGGACAGGGGGCAGTCCCCTACGAGCAGTACTTC. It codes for CASSPVPGQGAVPYEQYF.

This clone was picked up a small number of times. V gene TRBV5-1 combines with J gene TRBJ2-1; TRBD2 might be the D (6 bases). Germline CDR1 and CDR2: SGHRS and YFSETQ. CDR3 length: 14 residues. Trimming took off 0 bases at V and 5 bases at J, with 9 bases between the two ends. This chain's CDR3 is CASSLVGGDNEQFF. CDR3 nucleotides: TGCGCCAGCAGCTTGGTGGGCGGGGACAATGAGCAGTTCTTC. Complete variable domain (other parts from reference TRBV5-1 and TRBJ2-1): KAGVTQTPRYLIKTRGQQVTLSCSPISGHRSVSWYQQTPGQGLQFLFEYFSETQRNKGNFPGRFSGRQFSNSRSEMNVSTLELGDSALYLCASSLVGGDNEQFFGPGTRLTVL.

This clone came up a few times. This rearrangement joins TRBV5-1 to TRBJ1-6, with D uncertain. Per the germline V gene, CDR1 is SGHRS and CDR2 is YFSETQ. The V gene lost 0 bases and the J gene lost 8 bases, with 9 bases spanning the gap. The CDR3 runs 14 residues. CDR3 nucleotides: TGCGCCAGCAGCTTGGAGGTGGAGGATTCACCCCTCCACTTT. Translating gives CASSLEVEDSPLHF.

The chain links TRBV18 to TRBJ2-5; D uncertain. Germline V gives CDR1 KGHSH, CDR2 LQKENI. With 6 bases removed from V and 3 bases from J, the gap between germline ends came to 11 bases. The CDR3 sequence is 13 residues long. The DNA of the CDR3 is TGTGCCAGCTCGGCCTTCCGGGAAGAGACCCAGTACTTC. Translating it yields CASSAFREETQYF.

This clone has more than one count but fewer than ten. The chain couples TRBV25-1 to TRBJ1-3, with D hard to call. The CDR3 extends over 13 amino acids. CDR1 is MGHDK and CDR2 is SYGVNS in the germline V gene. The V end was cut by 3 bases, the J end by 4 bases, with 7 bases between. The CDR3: CASSDPVGNTIYF. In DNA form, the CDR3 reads TGTGCCAGCAGTGACCCCGTGGGAAACACCATATATTTT.

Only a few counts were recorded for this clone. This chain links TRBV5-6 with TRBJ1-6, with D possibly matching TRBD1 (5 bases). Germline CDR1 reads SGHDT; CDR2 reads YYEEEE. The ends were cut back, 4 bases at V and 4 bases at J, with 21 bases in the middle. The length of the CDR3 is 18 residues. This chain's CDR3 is CASSPLRPGVFYNSPLHF. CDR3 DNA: TGTGCCAGCAGCCCACTCCGCCCGGGGGTCTTTTATAATTCACCCCTCCACTTT. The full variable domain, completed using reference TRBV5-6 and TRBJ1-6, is DAGVTQSPTHLIKTRGQQVTLRCSPKSGHDTVSWYQQALGQGPQFIFQYYEEEERQRGNFPDRFSGHQFPNYSSELNVNALLLGDSALYLCASSPLRPGVFYNSPLHFGNGTRLTVT.

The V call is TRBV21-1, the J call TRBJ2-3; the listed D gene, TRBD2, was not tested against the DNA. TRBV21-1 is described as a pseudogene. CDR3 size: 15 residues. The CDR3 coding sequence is TGTGCCAGCAGGAATAGCGGGGGAAACACAGATACGCAGTATTTT. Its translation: CASRNSGGNTDTQYF.